These T cell receptor beta chains were read from a single sample in a study of blood T cell repertoires in COVID-19. Libraries were prepared by immunoSEQ multiplex PCR; TCRdb keeps only in-frame clonotypes and omits some of them. The sample consists of 25,000 to 35,000 clones, around nine tenths of them appearing once. The sequenced material came from peripheral blood. The receptors were gathered from a man between 65 and 85 years old with active COVID-19. Each CDR3 is given with its conserved first and last residue. D genes are given only for firm matches. Only some rows state a clone size, as once, few, many or a class for expanded clones.

TRBJ1-1,TRBV6-5,.,.,CASSYLVGGNTEAFF,TGTGCCAGCAGTTACCTAGTCGGTGGAAACACTGAAGCTTTCTTT
TRBJ1-3,TRBV19,.,.,CASSIWGHLSSGNTIYF,TGTGCCAGTAGTATTTGGGGACATCTTAGCTCTGGAAACACCATATATTTT
TRBJ1-1,TRBV25-1,.,.,CASSDRGGRNLNTEAFF,TGTGCCAGCAGTGATCGGGGGGGTCGGAACCTGAACACTGAAGCTTTCTTT
TRBJ1-4,TRBV10-3,.,.,CAISKGLDGKTGEKLFF,TGTGCCATCAGTAAGGGCTTAGACGGCAAGACGGGGGAAAAACTGTTTTTT
TRBJ2-3,TRBV5-1,once,.,CASSLASFPDTQYF,TGCGCCAGCAGCTTGGCTAGTTTCCCAGATACGCAGTATTTT
TRBJ2-3,TRBV5-6,.,TRBD2,CASLVTSGSRTDTQYF,TGTGCCAGCTTGGTGACTAGCGGGAGTCGCACAGATACGCAGTATTTT
TRBJ1-2,TRBV7-2,.,TRBD1,CASSFFTGGEGYTF,TGTGCCAGCAGCTTTTTCACAGGGGGTGAAGGCTACACCTTC
TRBJ1-3,TRBV3-1/TRBV3-2,.,TRBD1,CASSTIVGFGQGYGNTIYF,TGTGCCAGCAGTACCATTGTTGGCTTTGGACAGGGTTACGGAAACACCATATATTTT
TRBJ1-2,TRBV12-3/TRBV12-4,.,.,CASSLGLGVGYTF,TGTGCCAGCAGTTTGGGACTCGGGGTAGGCTACACCTTC
TRBJ2-3,TRBV3-1/TRBV3-2,few,.,CASSLSRNTQYF,TGTGCCAGCAGCCTCTCCAGGAATACGCAGTATTTT
TRBJ1-5,TRBV19,.,.,CASSIGGQYNQPQHF,TGTGCCAGTAGTATAGGGGGGCAGTACAATCAGCCCCAGCATTTT
TRBJ2-2,TRBV6-2/TRBV6-3,.,.,CASSYKLYSTGELFF,TGTGCCAGCAGTTACAAGTTATACAGCACCGGGGAGCTGTTTTTT
TRBJ2-2,TRBV18,.,TRBD1,CASSPPNRQGLLYTGELFF,TGTGCCAGCTCACCACCTAATCGACAGGGCCTCCTTTACACCGGGGAGCTGTTTTTT
TRBJ2-3,TRBV27,.,.,CASSLSRQATDTQYF,TGTGCCAGCAGTTTATCGAGGCAAGCCACAGATACGCAGTATTTT
TRBJ2-2,TRBV11-2,.,TRBD2,CASTGTRDTGELFF,TGTGCCAGCACCGGGACTAGAGACACCGGGGAGCTGTTTTTT
TRBJ2-7,TRBV28,.,.,CASSTPGSYEQYF,TGTGCCAGCAGTACCCCAGGGTCCTACGAGCAGTACTTC
TRBJ2-3,TRBV12-5,.,TRBD2,CASGFGGGAGDTQYF,TGTGCTAGTGGTTTCGGCGGGGGGGCGGGAGATACGCAGTATTTT
TRBJ1-1,TRBV11-2,.,.,CASSEPTGLNTEAFF,TGTGCCAGCAGCGAACCGACAGGACTGAACACTGAAGCTTTCTTT
TRBJ2-3,TRBV12-3/TRBV12-4,.,.,CASSFRGYTQYF,TGTGCCAGCAGCTTCAGGGGATATACGCAGTATTTT
TRBJ2-1,TRBV18,.,TRBD1,CASSPGQAHNEQFF,TGTGCCAGCTCCCCGGGACAGGCCCACAATGAGCAGTTCTTC
TRBJ2-7,TRBV7-2,.,TRBD1,CASSLRGTGYEQYF,TGTGCCAGCAGCTTAAGAGGGACAGGGTACGAGCAGTACTTC
TRBJ1-2,TRBV4-1,.,.,CASRRPETGNYGYTF,TGCGCCAGCAGGCGGCCGGAGACAGGCAACTATGGCTACACCTTC
TRBJ1-6,TRBV27,.,TRBD1,CASSLGQGNSPLHF,TGTGCCAGCAGCCTGGGACAGGGAAATTCACCCCTCCACTTT
TRBJ1-2,TRBV2,.,.,CASSPPKGYTF,TGTGCCAGCAGTCCCCCAAAAGGCTACACCTTC
TRBJ2-7,TRBV9,once,.,CASSVESGGSNPYEQYF,TGTGCCAGCAGCGTAGAGTCAGGGGGGAGTAATCCTTACGAGCAGTACTTC
TRBJ2-2,TRBV18,.,TRBD2,CASSPTSGPTNTGELFF,TGTGCCAGCTCACCGACTAGCGGGCCAACGAACACCGGGGAGCTGTTTTTT
TRBJ2-3,TRBV7-2,once,.,CASSLEVSGGGRTDTQYF,TGTGCCAGCAGCTTAGAAGTATCTGGGGGGGGCCGCACAGATACGCAGTATTTT
TRBJ2-1,TRBV7-2,once,TRBD2,CASSLELAGGNGQFF,TGTGCCAGCAGCTTAGAACTAGCGGGGGGGAATGGGCAGTTCTTC